The 6 T cell receptor beta chains below come from one sample, sequenced in a study of CD8 T cells in Susac syndrome. Reverse transcription of roughly 0.5 to 1 ug RNA used random hexamers. TCRdb analysed the immunoSEQ multiplex PCR reads with MiXCR anew, one entry per CDR3 protein. In the table there are around 130,000 distinct CDR3 sequences, 94% of which are singletons. Sequenced sample: CD4+ T cells from PBMCs. Every receptor here comes from a human donor with multiple sclerosis.

This clonotype was counted a single time. The V call is TRBV3-1, the J call TRBJ1-2; D perhaps matches TRBD1 (5 bases). The CDR3 totals 15 residues. In germline, CDR1 is LGHDT, CDR2 YNNKEL (reference sequence). Between the trimmed V and J ends, which lost 4 bases and 4 bases, there was a span of 16 bases. The CDR3 sequence: CASSPAVQGTYGYTF. The CDR3 DNA reads as TGTGCCAGCAGCCCAGCGGTCCAGGGCACCTATGGCTACACCTTC.

The chain carries TRBV5-6 and TRBJ2-7, with D possibly matching TRBD2 (7 bases). CDR3 length: 13 residues. Trimming left V 3 bases short and J 5 bases short, with 12 bases between. Germline CDR1 SGHDT, CDR2 YYEEEE. In nucleotides, the CDR3 is TGTGCCAGCAGCTGGGGGAGGGGGAACGAGCAGTACTTC. It specifies CASSWGRGNEQYF.

The chain carries TRBV3-1 and TRBJ1-2, with D hard to call. The CDR3 totals 15 residues. The V gene lost 4 bases and the J gene lost 4 bases, with 16 bases spanning the gap. The germline gives CDR1 LGHDT, CDR2 YNNKEL (reference sequence). The CDR3 coding sequence is TGTGCCAGCAGCCCTACCCTAGAAAGCCCCTATGGCTACACCTTC. Translation gives CASSPTLESPYGYTF.

The rearrangement joins TRBV3-1 to TRBJ2-5; D is perhaps TRBD1 (7 bases). The CDR3 totals 10 residues. Germline CDR1 reads LGHDT; CDR2 reads YNNKEL (reference sequence). V was shortened by 5 bases and J by 13 bases, with 11 bases between the two germline ends. CDR3 amino acids: CASSGGTAYF. CDR3 nucleotides: TGTGCCAGCAGCGGCGGGACAGCGTACTTC.

This clonotype was picked up one time. The rearrangement uses TRBV23-1 and TRBJ1-1, with D possibly matching TRBD1 (6 bases). TRBV23-1 is an ORF, with its function uncertain. The CDR3 totals 17 residues. V gave up 0 bases and J gave up 4 bases, with 18 bases separating them. The CDR3 reads CASSQSKAGVSTTEAFF. The CDR3 DNA reads as TGCGCCAGCAGTCAATCTAAGGCAGGGGTATCGACCACTGAAGCTTTCTTT.

The chain carries TRBV27 and TRBJ1-5, with D perhaps TRBD1 (5 bases). The germline V gene has CDR1 MNHEY and CDR2 SMNVEV (reference sequence). The length of the CDR3 is 13 residues. The V gene lost 5 bases and the J gene lost 4 bases, with 9 bases spanning the gap. CDR3 region: CASSVHRNQPQHF. The CDR3 DNA is TGTGCCAGCAGTGTTCACAGGAATCAGCCCCAGCATTTT.